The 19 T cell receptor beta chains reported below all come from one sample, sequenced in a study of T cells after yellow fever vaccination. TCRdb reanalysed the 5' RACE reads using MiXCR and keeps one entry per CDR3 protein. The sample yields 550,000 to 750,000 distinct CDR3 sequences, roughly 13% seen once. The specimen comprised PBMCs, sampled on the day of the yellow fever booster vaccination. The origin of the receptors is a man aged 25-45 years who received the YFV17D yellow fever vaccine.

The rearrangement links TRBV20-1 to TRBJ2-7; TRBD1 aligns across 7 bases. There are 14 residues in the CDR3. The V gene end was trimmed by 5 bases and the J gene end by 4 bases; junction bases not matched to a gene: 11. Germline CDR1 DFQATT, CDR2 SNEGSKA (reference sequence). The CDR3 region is CSASTDRKLYEQYF. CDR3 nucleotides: TGCAGTGCTTCCACGGACAGGAAACTTTACGAGCAGTACTTC.

CDR3 nucleotides: TGTGCCAGCAGCCCTATAGCGGGAGGGGGGAATGAGCAGTTCTTC. Protein: CASSPIAGGGNEQFF. The chain has TRBV7-3 and TRBJ2-1, with 11 bases fitting TRBD2. Trimming cost V 5 bases and J 7 bases; bases outside gene matches: 7. The CDR3 contains 15 residues. Germline CDR1 SGHTA, CDR2 FQGTGA.

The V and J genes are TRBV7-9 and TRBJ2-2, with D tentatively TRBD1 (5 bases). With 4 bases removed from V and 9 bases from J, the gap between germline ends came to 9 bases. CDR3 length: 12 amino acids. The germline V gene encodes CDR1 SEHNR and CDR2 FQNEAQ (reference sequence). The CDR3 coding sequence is TGTGCCAGCAGCTCCCGACAGTGGGAGCTGTTTTTT. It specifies CASSSRQWELFF.

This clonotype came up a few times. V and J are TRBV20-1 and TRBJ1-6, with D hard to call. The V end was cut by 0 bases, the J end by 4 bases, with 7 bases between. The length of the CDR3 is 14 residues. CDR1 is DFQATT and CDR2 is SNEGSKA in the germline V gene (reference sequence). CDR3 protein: CSARDGRYNSPLHF. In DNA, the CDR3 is TGCAGTGCTAGAGACGGACGGTATAATTCACCCCTCCACTTT.

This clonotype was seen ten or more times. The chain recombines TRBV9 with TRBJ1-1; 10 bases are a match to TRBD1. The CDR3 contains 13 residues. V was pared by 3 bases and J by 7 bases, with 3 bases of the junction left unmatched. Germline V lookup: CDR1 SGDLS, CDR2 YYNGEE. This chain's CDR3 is CASSGGQGVEAFF. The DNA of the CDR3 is TGTGCCAGCAGCGGCGGACAGGGGGTTGAAGCTTTCTTT.

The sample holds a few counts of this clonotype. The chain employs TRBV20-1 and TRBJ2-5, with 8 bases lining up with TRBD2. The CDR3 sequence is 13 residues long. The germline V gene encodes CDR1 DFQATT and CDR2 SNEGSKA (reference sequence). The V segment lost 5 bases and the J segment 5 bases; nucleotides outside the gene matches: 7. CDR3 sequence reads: CSAPASGSETQYF. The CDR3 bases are TGCAGTGCTCCCGCGAGCGGGAGCGAGACCCAGTACTTC.

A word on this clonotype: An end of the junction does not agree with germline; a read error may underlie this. The chain's CDR3 is CCARAGTSDNEQFF. The CDR3 DNA follows: TGCTGTGCTAGAGCCGGGACTAGCGACAATGAGCAGTTCTTC. The chain couples TRBV20-1 to TRBJ2-1; 10 positions agree with TRBD2. The CDR3 extends over 14 amino acids. Per the germline V gene, CDR1 is DFQATT and CDR2 is SNEGSKA (reference sequence).

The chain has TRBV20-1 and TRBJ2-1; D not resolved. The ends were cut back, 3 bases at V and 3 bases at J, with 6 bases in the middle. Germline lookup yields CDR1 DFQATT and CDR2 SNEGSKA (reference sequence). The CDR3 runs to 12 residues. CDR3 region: CSASGNYNEQFF. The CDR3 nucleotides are TGCAGTGCTAGCGGAAACTACAATGAGCAGTTCTTC.

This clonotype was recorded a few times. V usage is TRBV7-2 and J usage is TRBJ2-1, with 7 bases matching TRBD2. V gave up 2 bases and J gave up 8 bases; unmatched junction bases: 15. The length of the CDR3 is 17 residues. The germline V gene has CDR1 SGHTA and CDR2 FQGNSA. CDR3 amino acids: CASSLLEGLVVVHEQFF. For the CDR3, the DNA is TGTGCCAGCAGCTTATTAGAAGGACTAGTCGTTGTCCATGAGCAGTTCTTC. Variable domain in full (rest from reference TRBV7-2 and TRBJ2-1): GAGVSQSPSNKVTEKGKDVELRCDPISGHTALYWYRQSLGQGLEFLIYFQGNSAPDKSGLPSDRFSAERTGGSVSTLTIQRTQQEDSAVYLCASSLLEGLVVVHEQFFGPGTRLTVL.

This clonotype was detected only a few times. The chain's CDR3 is CSAVQGGDEQYF. CDR3 DNA: TGCAGTGCGGTACAGGGAGGGGACGAGCAGTACTTC. The chain employs TRBV20-1 and TRBJ2-7; TRBD2 might be the D (7 bases). The V gene's germline CDR1 is DFQATT and CDR2 SNEGSKA (reference sequence). This CDR3 spans 12 amino acids. Trimming shortened V by 6 bases and J by 5 bases, and 14 bases separated the two germline ends.

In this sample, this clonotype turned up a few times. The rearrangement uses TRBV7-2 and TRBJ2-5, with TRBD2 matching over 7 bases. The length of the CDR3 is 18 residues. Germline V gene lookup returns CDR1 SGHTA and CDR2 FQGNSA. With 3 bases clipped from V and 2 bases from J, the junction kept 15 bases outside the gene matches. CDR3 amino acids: CASSFPLGGVSGQETQYF. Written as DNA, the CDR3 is TGTGCCAGCAGCTTCCCGCTTGGGGGGGTTAGCGGGCAAGAGACCCAGTACTTC.

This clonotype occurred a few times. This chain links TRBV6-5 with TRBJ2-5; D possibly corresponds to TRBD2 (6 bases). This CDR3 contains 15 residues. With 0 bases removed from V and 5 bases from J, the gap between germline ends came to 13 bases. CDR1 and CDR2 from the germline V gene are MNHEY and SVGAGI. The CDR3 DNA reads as TGTGCCAGCAGTTACTCTCAAGGGACTGGGGAGACCCAGTACTTC. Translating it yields CASSYSQGTGETQYF.

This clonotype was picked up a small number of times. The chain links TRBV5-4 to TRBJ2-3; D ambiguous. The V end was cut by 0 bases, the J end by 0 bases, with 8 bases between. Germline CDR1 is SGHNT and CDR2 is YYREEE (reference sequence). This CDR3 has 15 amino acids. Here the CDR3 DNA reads TGTGCCAGCAGCTTGGCCCTTTCGAGCACAGATACGCAGTATTTT. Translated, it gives CASSLALSSTDTQYF.

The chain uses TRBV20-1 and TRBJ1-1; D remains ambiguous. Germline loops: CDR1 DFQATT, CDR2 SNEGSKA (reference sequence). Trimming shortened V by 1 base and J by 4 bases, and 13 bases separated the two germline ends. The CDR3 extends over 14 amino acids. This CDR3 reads CSARAIAPGTEAFF. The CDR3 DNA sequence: TGCAGTGCTAGAGCGATAGCCCCCGGCACTGAAGCTTTCTTT.

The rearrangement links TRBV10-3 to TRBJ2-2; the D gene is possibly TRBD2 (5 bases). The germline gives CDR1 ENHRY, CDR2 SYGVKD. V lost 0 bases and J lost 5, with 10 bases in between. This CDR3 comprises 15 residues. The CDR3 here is CAISESQDSTGELFF. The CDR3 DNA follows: TGTGCCATCAGTGAGTCGCAGGACTCAACCGGGGAGCTGTTTTTT.

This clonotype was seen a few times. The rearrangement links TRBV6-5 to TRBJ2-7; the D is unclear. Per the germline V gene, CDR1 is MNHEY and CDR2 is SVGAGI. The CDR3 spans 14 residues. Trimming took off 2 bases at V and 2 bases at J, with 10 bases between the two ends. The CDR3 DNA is TGTGCCAGCAGTTACAATCCTGCCGCCTACGAGCAGTACTTC. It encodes CASSYNPAAYEQYF.

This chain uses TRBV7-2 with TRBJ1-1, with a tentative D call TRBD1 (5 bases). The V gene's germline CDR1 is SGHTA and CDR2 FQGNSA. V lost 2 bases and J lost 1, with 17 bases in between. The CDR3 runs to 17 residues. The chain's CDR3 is CASSLRGEQGKNTEAFF. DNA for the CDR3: TGTGCCAGCAGCTTAAGAGGTGAGCAGGGAAAGAACACTGAAGCTTTCTTT.

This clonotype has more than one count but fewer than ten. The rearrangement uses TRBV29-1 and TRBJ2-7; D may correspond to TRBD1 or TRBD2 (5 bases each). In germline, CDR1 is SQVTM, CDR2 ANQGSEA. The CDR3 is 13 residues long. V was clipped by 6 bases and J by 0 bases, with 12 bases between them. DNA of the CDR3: TGCAGCGTCCGAGGGGCCGCCTCCTACGAGCAGTACTTC. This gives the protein CSVRGAASYEQYF.

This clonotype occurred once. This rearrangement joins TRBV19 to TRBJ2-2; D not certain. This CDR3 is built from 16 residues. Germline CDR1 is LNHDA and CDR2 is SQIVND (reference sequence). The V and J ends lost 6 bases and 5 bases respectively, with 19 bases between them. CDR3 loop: CASSLGPSWWTGELFF. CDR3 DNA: TGTGCCAGTAGCTTAGGACCCTCATGGTGGACCGGGGAGCTGTTTTTT.